This T cell receptor beta chain was recovered during a study of blood T cell repertoires in COVID-19. The repertoire was sequenced with immunoSEQ multiplex PCR; TCRdb's copy has only in-frame clones and lacks some. The sample carries about 300,000 clones, 90% recorded once. Unmatched junction bases numbered 16, after V lost 8 bases and J lost 3 bases. Germline assignment: CDR1 GTSNPN and CDR2 SVGIG (reference sequence). The CDR3 runs to 16 residues. The study drew participants aged about 18 to 95 years from fewer than 30 US areas. The material sequenced was PBMCs or T cells enriched from blood (not recorded which). The gene calls are TRBV30 and TRBJ2-3; 8 nucleotides line up with TRBD2. The receptor's source is a woman aged 18-30 years with acute COVID-19. Here the CDR3 reads CAREGGASRLTDTQYF. The CDR3 DNA follows: TGTGCCCGGGAGGGGGGGGCTAGTAGACTGACAGATACGCAGTATTTT.